The 20 T cell receptor beta chains below were found in one sample sequenced in a study of beta chain features in type 1 diabetes. Expressed TCRB transcripts got sequenced, as all isolated RNA was reverse transcribed. Repertoires were generated with immunoSEQ multiplex PCR, while TCRdb's copy carries only in-frame clones and drops some. The sample consists of under 250,000 clones, roughly 30% of them appearing once. Sequencing was carried out using central memory CD4+ T cells from blood. These receptors all stem from a man aged 30 to 39 in good health.

The table lists this clone with many counts. The rearrangement uses TRBV29-1 and TRBJ2-7; D is undetermined. V was clipped by 5 bases and J by 12 bases, with 11 bases between them. This CDR3 has 9 residues. Germline CDR1 and CDR2: SQVTM and ANQGSEA. The CDR3: CSVRLRRYF. DNA for the CDR3: TGCAGCGTTCGGCTCAGGCGGTACTTC.

The genes are TRBV7-9 and TRBJ2-2, with D unclear. The germline V gene encodes CDR1 SEHNR and CDR2 FQNEAQ (reference sequence). CDR3 length equals 14 residues. Trimming took 4 bases from V and 2 from J, leaving 8 bases between them. The CDR3 region is CASSSKANTGELFF. The CDR3, as DNA: TGTGCCAGCAGCTCCAAAGCAAACACCGGGGAGCTGTTTTTT.

The chain recombines TRBV30 with TRBJ1-2, with TRBD1 matching 9 bases. V gave up 2 bases and J gave up 6 bases; unmatched junction bases: 13. CDR1 GTSNPN and CDR2 SVGIG come from the germline V gene (reference sequence). The CDR3 sequence is 16 residues long. This CDR3 is CAWSTPGPGTGNGYTF. The CDR3 DNA follows: TGTGCCTGGAGTACCCCCGGCCCCGGGACAGGGAATGGCTACACCTTC.

In its sample, this clone was seen many times. The chain uses TRBV13 and TRBJ1-1; D uncertain. CDR1 PRHDT and CDR2 FYEKMQ come from the germline V gene (reference sequence). V lost 2 bases to trimming and J lost 2 bases, with 12 bases between them. The CDR3 runs to 15 residues. CDR3 sequence (DNA): TGTGCCAGCAGCTTAATTATCGAGCGAAACACTGAAGCTTTCTTT. Protein sequence: CASSLIIERNTEAFF.

This clone was picked up a small number of times. The V call is TRBV18, the J call TRBJ2-5; D not resolved. The CDR3 sequence is 14 residues long. V was shortened by 3 bases and J by 4 bases, with 12 bases between the two germline ends. Looked up from germline, CDR1 is KGHSH and CDR2 is LQKENI. CDR3 residues: CASSPPTVTETQYF. CDR3 sequence (DNA): TGTGCCAGCTCACCGCCGACCGTAACAGAGACCCAGTACTTC. Together with reference TRBV18 and TRBJ2-5, the CDR3 gives the full variable domain: NAGVMQNPRHLVRRRGQEARLRCSPMKGHSHVYWYRQLPEEGLKFMVYLQKENIIDESGMPKERFSAEFPKEGPSILRIQQVVRGDSAAYFCASSPPTVTETQYFGPGTRLLVL.

This clone was recorded a few times. V gene TRBV7-2 combines with J gene TRBJ2-5, with 8 nucleotides matching TRBD2. Losses at the gene ends were 1 base for V and 4 bases for J; bases not matched to a gene: 5. CDR1 is SGHTA and CDR2 is FQGNSA in the germline V gene. The CDR3 covers 15 residues. The CDR3 DNA sequence: TGTGCCAGCAGCTTAGGGGGACTAGTAGGAGAGACCCAGTACTTC. Translated, it gives CASSLGGLVGETQYF.

This clone was seen more than once but under ten times. The genes are TRBV5-1 and TRBJ2-5, with no clear D. The germline V and J ends were trimmed by 1 base and 4 bases, with 14 bases remaining between them. Germline V gives CDR1 SGHRS, CDR2 YFSETQ. CDR3 size: 15 residues. In nucleotides, the CDR3 is TGCGCCAGCAGCTTGAGCAAAGGGATCGCAGAGACCCAGTACTTC. Translation: CASSLSKGIAETQYF.

This chain links TRBV7-2 with TRBJ2-3; D gene unclear. This CDR3 contains 15 residues. CDR1 and CDR2 (germline): SGHTA, FQGNSA. Trimming stripped 4 bases from V and 2 bases from J, with 13 bases between. CDR3 loop: CASSSLSFYTDTQYF. As DNA, the CDR3 is TGTGCCAGCAGCTCCTTATCTTTCTACACAGATACGCAGTATTTT.

This chain links TRBV11-2 with TRBJ2-7, with D perhaps matching TRBD2 (5 bases). CDR1 and CDR2 (germline): SGHAT, FQNNGV. V lost 1 base and J 6 bases, leaving 16 bases between the germline ends. This CDR3 comprises 15 residues. For the CDR3, the DNA is TGTGCCAGCAGCTTAGTGGGAGAGAAGACACTCGAGCAGTACTTC. Protein product: CASSLVGEKTLEQYF.

This sequence joins TRBV30 and TRBJ2-2; D call uncertain. V was shortened by 0 bases and J by 5 bases, with 16 bases between the two germline ends. The CDR3 consists of 16 residues. The V gene's germline CDR1 is GTSNPN and CDR2 SVGIG (reference sequence). CDR3 bases: TGTGCCTGGAGTGTACTGATCGGCAGTATAACCGGGGAGCTGTTTTTT. It specifies CAWSVLIGSITGELFF.

This clone was detected only a few times. The rearrangement uses TRBV5-4 and TRBJ2-1; a possible D gene is TRBD2 (5 bases). This CDR3 region has 13 residues. The germline gives CDR1 SGHNT, CDR2 YYREEE (reference sequence). The V gene lost 3 bases and the J gene lost 9 bases, with 13 bases spanning the gap. The CDR3 region has the DNA TGTGCCAGCAGCTCACCGGACTCAGCTGAGCAGTTCTTC. It translates to CASSSPDSAEQFF. Full variable domain (outside the CDR3, taken from reference TRBV5-4 and TRBJ2-1): ETGVTQSPTHLIKTRGQQVTLRCSSQSGHNTVSWYQQALGQGPQFIFQYYREEENGRGNFPPRFSGLQFPNYSSELNVNALELDDSALYLCASSSPDSAEQFFGPGTRLTVL.

The CDR3 region has the DNA TGTGCCAGCAGTTTAGGCCATTACGAGCAGTACTTC. This gives the protein CASSLGHYEQYF. This sequence joins TRBV28 and TRBJ2-7; the D is unclear. The CDR3 consists of 12 residues. V was shortened by 2 bases and J by 4 bases, with 6 bases between the two germline ends. Germline V lookup: CDR1 MDHEN, CDR2 SYDVKM.

In its sample, this clone was seen a few times. The gene calls are TRBV7-2 and TRBJ1-2; no firm D call. Germline V CDR1 and CDR2: SGHTA, FQGNSA. The V and J ends lost 0 bases and 2 bases respectively, with 13 bases between them. The CDR3 length is 16 residues. CDR3: CASSLAGSAGNYGYTF. CDR3 nucleotide sequence: TGTGCCAGCAGCTTAGCAGGTTCGGCAGGCAACTATGGCTACACCTTC.

This clone showed up just a few times. J is TRBJ1-1 and V is TRBV7-9; D is undetermined. The CDR3 loop spans 11 amino acids. The V gene's germline CDR1 is SEHNR and CDR2 FQNEAQ (reference sequence). Trimming stripped 0 bases from V and 8 bases from J, with 4 bases between. As DNA, the CDR3 is TGTGCCAGCAGCTTAGCGGCGGAAGCTTTCTTT. Encoded protein: CASSLAAEAFF.

Only a few counts were recorded for this clone. This chain connects TRBV7-9 to TRBJ2-1, with TRBD2 identical over 8 bases. Germline CDR1 and CDR2: SEHNR and FQNEAQ (reference sequence). This CDR3 spans 14 amino acids. Germline trimming cut 4 bases from V and 9 bases from J; bases unmatched to any gene: 8. CDR3 residues: CASSWQRERGEQFF. CDR3 DNA sequence: TGTGCCAGCAGCTGGCAGCGGGAGAGAGGTGAGCAGTTCTTC.

The genes are TRBV5-1 and TRBJ1-1; 7 bases match TRBD1. Germline lookup yields CDR1 SGHRS and CDR2 YFSETQ. J was trimmed by 1 base and V by 2 bases; bases with no gene match: 5. The CDR3 contains 15 residues. The CDR3 protein is CASSFTRGRNTEAFF. The CDR3, as DNA: TGCGCCAGCAGCTTTACCAGGGGGAGGAACACTGAAGCTTTCTTT. The full variable domain, rest sourced from reference TRBV5-1 and TRBJ1-1, is KAGVTQTPRYLIKTRGQQVTLSCSPISGHRSVSWYQQTPGQGLQFLFEYFSETQRNKGNFPGRFSGRQFSNSRSEMNVSTLELGDSALYLCASSFTRGRNTEAFFGQGTRLTVV.

This rearrangement joins TRBV28 to TRBJ1-5; D uncertain. The ends were cut back, 8 bases at V and 5 bases at J, with 16 bases in the middle. The CDR3 length is 14 residues. Germline V gene sequence: CDR1 MDHEN, CDR2 SYDVKM. CDR3 residues: CASGRPESHQPQHF. In DNA, the CDR3 is TGTGCCAGCGGTCGACCCGAAAGTCATCAGCCCCAGCATTTT.

The chain is built from TRBV11-3 and TRBJ2-1; 11 bases agree with TRBD2. CDR3 size: 15 residues. Looked up from germline, CDR1 is SGHNT and CDR2 is YENEEA. V shed 4 bases, J shed 6 bases, and the junction held 5 bases outside the gene matches. This CDR3 reads CASSSGTSGRNEQFF. DNA of the CDR3: TGTGCCAGCAGCTCCGGGACTAGCGGCCGCAATGAGCAGTTCTTC.

This chain connects TRBV2 to TRBJ2-2; D remains ambiguous. Looked up from germline, CDR1 is SNHLY and CDR2 is FYNNEI. The CDR3 sequence is 14 residues long. V lost 7 bases and J 0 bases, leaving 9 bases between the germline ends. CDR3 nucleotide sequence: TGTGCCAGCATGAGCGCCTCGAACACCGGGGAGCTGTTTTTT. Its translation: CASMSASNTGELFF.

V usage is TRBV5-6 and J usage is TRBJ2-5; no definite D call. This CDR3 has 16 residues. The germline gives CDR1 SGHDT, CDR2 YYEEEE. The V and J ends lost 0 bases and 2 bases respectively, with 14 bases between them. CDR3 region: CASSLAFTAAQETQYF. Here the CDR3 DNA reads TGTGCCAGCAGCTTGGCCTTTACGGCAGCACAAGAGACCCAGTACTTC.